This T cell receptor (beta chain) derives from a study of T-cell memory formation after mild COVID-19. Concerning this clonotype itself: Its matching antigen is unknown.

One entry per CDR3 protein results from TCRdb running MiXCR on the 5' RACE reads. The table lists roughly 600,000 distinct CDR3 sequences, over 15% of them singletons. V was pared by 1 base and J by 5 bases, with 5 bases of the junction left unmatched. The V gene's germline CDR1 is SGHDT and CDR2 YYEEEE. CDR3 size: 14 residues. Study results and caveats: A second wave of clones peaked on day 37, and their SARS-CoV-2 specificity went unconfirmed. Of the contracting clones, CD4+ ones lay mainly in CM and EM, and CD8+ ones in EMRA. Clones that contracted from day 15 to 85 had balanced CD4/CD8; later expanders were CD4+ biased.

Sequencing was performed on PBMCs or a T cell subset sorted from them (not recorded which). This clonotype originated in an adult woman who had mild COVID-19 (a few samples of this study predate the infection). Cell type and time point are not known. The rearrangement links TRBV5-6 to TRBJ1-2; 7 bases map to TRBD1. CDR3 sequence reads: CASSLNRGRYGYTF. The CDR3 DNA reads as TGTGCCAGCAGCTTGAACAGGGGACGTTATGGCTACACCTTC.